This T cell receptor (beta chain) was sequenced during a study of T cells in Graves' hyperthyroidism and ophthalmopathy. The V gene lost 6 bases and the J gene lost 7 bases, with 25 bases spanning the gap. There are 17 residues in the CDR3. TCR beta CDR3 region amplification was performed from RNA transcripts. A first-round RT-PCR of the TCR CDR3 used the HTBI primer set. Via MiXCR, TCRdb re-called the multiplex PCR reads, giving one row per CDR3 protein. This sample yields about 530,000 distinct CDR3 sequences, of which roughly 15% are seen a single time; 15% to 20% belongs to the top ten. The TCR sequence derives from a woman under 30 with Graves' ophthalmopathy. The sequenced sample was blood. The chain is built from TRBV12-3 or TRBV12-4 and TRBJ2-1; D might be TRBD1 (6 bases). CDR3: CASSTDMGAVSYNEQFF. The CDR3 DNA reads as TGTGCCAGCAGCACTGACATGGGGGCGGTTAGTTATAATGAGCAGTTCTTC.